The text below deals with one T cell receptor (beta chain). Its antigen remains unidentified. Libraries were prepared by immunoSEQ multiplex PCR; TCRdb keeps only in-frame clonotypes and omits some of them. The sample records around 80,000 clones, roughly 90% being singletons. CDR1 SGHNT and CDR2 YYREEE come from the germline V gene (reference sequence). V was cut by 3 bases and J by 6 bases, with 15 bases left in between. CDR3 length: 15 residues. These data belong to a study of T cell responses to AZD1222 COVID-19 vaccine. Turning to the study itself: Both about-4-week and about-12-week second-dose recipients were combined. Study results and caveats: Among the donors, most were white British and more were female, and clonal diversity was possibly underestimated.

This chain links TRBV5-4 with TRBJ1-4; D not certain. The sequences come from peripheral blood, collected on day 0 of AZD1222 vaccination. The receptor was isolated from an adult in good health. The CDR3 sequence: CASSSDGRSDEKLFF. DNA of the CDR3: TGTGCCAGCAGCTCAGACGGGAGATCCGATGAAAAACTGTTTTTT. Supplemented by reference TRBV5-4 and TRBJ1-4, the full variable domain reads ETGVTQSPTHLIKTRGQQVTLRCSSQSGHNTVSWYQQALGQGPQFIFQYYREEENGRGNFPPRFSGLQFPNYSSELNVNALELDDSALYLCASSSDGRSDEKLFFGSGTQLSVL.